The next 23 T cell receptor beta chains were all read from a single sample in a study of blood T cells in healthy people across ages. Alongside a J-beta primer mix, a sample-barcoded 5' primer served in a second PCR lasting roughly 6 to 11 cycles. TCRdb itself ran the 5' RACE reads through MiXCR, one entry per CDR3 protein. The table records roughly 1,700,000 distinct CDR3 sequences, 28% of them present only once. The sequenced sample consisted of blood. These receptors all come from a woman in her twenties or thirties in good health.

The chain employs TRBV7-9 and TRBJ2-1; TRBD2 might be the D (6 bases). The germline V and J ends were trimmed by 7 bases and 2 bases, with 18 bases remaining between them. CDR1 and CDR2 (germline): SEHNR, FQNEAQ (reference sequence). CDR3 length: 16 residues. CDR3: CASTPTGGVAYNEQFF. The CDR3 DNA is TGTGCCAGCACCCCGACCGGAGGGGTGGCCTACAATGAGCAGTTCTTC.

A remark on this clonotype: The junction and the germline gene differ at one end; a read error may be behind it. The V and J genes are TRBV7-9 and TRBJ2-5; 15 bases line up with TRBD2. Germline CDR1 and CDR2: SEHNR and FQNEAQ (reference sequence). The length of the CDR3 is 17 residues. This CDR3 reads CASSRGLAGGNQEAQYF. CDR3 in DNA: TGTGCCAGCAGCCGGGGACTAGCGGGGGGCAACCAAGAGGCCCAGTACTTC.

This clonotype was seen repeatedly, ten times or more. V and J are TRBV7-2 and TRBJ2-4; 11 bases are shared with TRBD2. Germline V gives CDR1 SGHTA, CDR2 FQGNSA. The J segment lost 13 bases and the V segment lost 3 bases, leaving 8 bases of the junction unmatched. This CDR3 has 14 residues. The CDR3 reads CASSLTTSGSGQYF. In DNA, the CDR3 is TGTGCCAGCAGCTTGACCACTAGCGGGAGTGGGCAGTACTTC.

The gene calls are TRBV7-9 and TRBJ1-1, with TRBD1 identical over 7 bases. Per the germline V gene, CDR1 is SEHNR and CDR2 is FQNEAQ (reference sequence). There are 13 residues in the CDR3. After removal of 3 bases from V and 7 bases from J, the junction contained 5 bases not matched to a gene. The CDR3 DNA reads as TGTGCCAGCAGCTTGACAGGGAGTCTTGAAGCTTTCTTT. Residues: CASSLTGSLEAFF.

As to this clonotype: A much larger clone lies a single base off, so this may be a read error. V is TRBV20-1 and J is TRBJ2-3; D unclear. The germline CDR1 and CDR2 sequences are DFQATT and SNEGSKA (reference sequence). The CDR3 contains 14 residues. The CDR3 sequence is CNALVPRATDTQYF. CDR3 coding DNA: TGCAATGCCCTAGTCCCCCGAGCCACAGATACGCAGTATTTT.

The rearrangement uses TRBV12-3 or TRBV12-4 and TRBJ1-2; 8 bases fit TRBD1. V shed 2 bases, J shed 6 bases, and the junction held 8 bases outside the gene matches. This CDR3 is 15 amino acids long. CDR3 DNA sequence: TGTGCCAGCAGTTTATTCGGACAGGGAAGGGATGGCTACACCTTC. Encoded protein: CASSLFGQGRDGYTF.

This clonotype was picked up many times. V is TRBV7-6 and J is TRBJ2-7, with D perhaps TRBD2 (5 bases). V lost 1 base and J lost 2, with 12 bases in between. Germline-derived CDR1 and CDR2 are SGHVS and FNYEAQ. The CDR3 covers 15 residues. In DNA form, the CDR3 reads TGTGCCAGCAGCTTAGATGCCGGGATACCCTACGAGCAGTACTTC. Protein sequence: CASSLDAGIPYEQYF.

This clonotype was counted a few times. The gene calls are TRBV28 and TRBJ2-5; possible D gene TRBD1, 6 bases. The CDR3 is 18 residues long. Germline V gene lookup returns CDR1 MDHEN and CDR2 SYDVKM. Trimming removed 3 bases from V and 5 bases from J, with 25 bases in between. CDR3 nucleotide sequence: TGTGCCAGCAGTTTCATGTCAAGAGGACAGTCGTTTTGGGAGACCCAGTACTTC. It is translated as CASSFMSRGQSFWETQYF.

This clonotype has a single count. The chain links TRBV12-3 or TRBV12-4 to TRBJ2-3, with D possibly being TRBD1 (6 bases). Trimming took 5 bases from V and 0 from J, leaving 18 bases between them. The CDR3 has 17 amino acids. The CDR3 DNA sequence: TGTGCCAGCAGTCTTCCCCGGACAGCCACTAGCACAGATACGCAGTATTTT. Amino acids: CASSLPRTATSTDTQYF.

Of note for this clonotype: A clone one base away is much larger, so this may be a read error. The V call is TRBV4-1, the J call TRBJ1-2; D not certain. The germline gives CDR1 MGHRA, CDR2 YSYEKL. The CDR3 runs 13 residues. Trimming removed 5 bases from V and 4 bases from J, with 11 bases in between. As DNA, the CDR3 is TGCGCCAGCAGCTACGACACCTGCTATGGCTACACCTTC. Its protein is CASSYDTCYGYTF.

The chain carries TRBV7-2 and TRBJ1-6, with a weak D call TRBD1 (5 bases). The CDR3 consists of 14 residues. CDR1 SGHTA and CDR2 FQGNSA come from the germline V gene. Trimming shortened V by 3 bases and J by 11 bases, and 14 bases separated the two germline ends. The CDR3 here is CASSFRDRGTPLHF. CDR3 nucleotides: TGTGCCAGCAGCTTCCGAGACAGAGGTACACCCCTCCACTTT.

This clonotype was detected only once. Compared with germline, one end of the junction differs, possibly owing to a read error. This chain uses TRBV18 with TRBJ2-7, with 7 positions matching TRBD2. CDR3 length: 16 amino acids. CDR1 and CDR2 from the germline V gene are KGHSH and LQKENI. The CDR3 nucleotides are TGTGCCAACTCACCACAGGAGGTAGCGGGCTCCTACGAGCAGTACTTC. Amino acid sequence: CANSPQEVAGSYEQYF. Complete variable domain (other parts from reference TRBV18 and TRBJ2-7): NAGVMQNPRHLVRRRGQEARLRCSPMKGHSHVYWYRQLPEEGLKFMVYLQKENIIDESGMPKERFSAEFPKEGPSILRIQQVVRGDSAAYFCANSPQEVAGSYEQYFGPGTRLTVT.

The CDR3 protein is CASSQDPTVGYTF. In DNA, the CDR3 is TGTGCCAGCAGCCAAGATCCCACTGTCGGCTACACCTTC. The genes are TRBV4-2 and TRBJ1-2; no reliable D call. Germline V lookup: CDR1 LGHNA, CDR2 YNFKEQ. Trimming stripped 0 bases from V and 8 bases from J, with 10 bases between. CDR3 length: 13 amino acids.

This clonotype appeared a few times. The V call is TRBV5-1, the J call TRBJ2-5; TRBD1 might be the D (6 bases). V was clipped by 4 bases and J by 1 base, with 14 bases between them. The CDR3 contains 15 residues. Germline CDR1 reads SGHRS; CDR2 reads YFSETQ. This CDR3 is CASSPGRGSQETQYF. DNA for the CDR3: TGCGCCAGCAGCCCGGGCAGGGGTAGCCAAGAGACCCAGTACTTC.

This clonotype was detected a few times. The CDR3 region is CASSLSGALYEQYF. In nucleotides, the CDR3 is TGTGCCAGCAGCTTATCAGGGGCTCTCTACGAGCAGTACTTC. The genes are TRBV7-9 and TRBJ2-7; perhaps TRBD1 as D (6 bases). This CDR3 comprises 14 residues. CDR1 and CDR2 (germline): SEHNR, FQNEAQ (reference sequence). V gave up 2 bases and J gave up 3 bases, with 11 bases separating them. The complete variable domain, with remaining parts taken from reference TRBV7-9 and TRBJ2-7, reads DTGVSQNPRHKITKRGQNVTFRCDPISEHNRLYWYRQTLGQGPEFLTYFQNEAQLEKSRLLSDRFSAERPKGSFSTLEIQRTEQGDSAMYLCASSLSGALYEQYFGPGTRLTVT.

This clonotype was detected a few times. The chain combines TRBV4-1 with TRBJ1-5; no reliable D call. Looked up from germline, CDR1 is MGHRA and CDR2 is YSYEKL. The CDR3 has 14 residues. V lost 4 bases and J lost 2, with 9 bases in between. CDR3 in amino acids: CASSRSGGNQPQHF. CDR3 coding DNA: TGCGCCAGCAGCCGTTCGGGAGGCAATCAGCCCCAGCATTTT.

This rearrangement joins TRBV12-3 or TRBV12-4 to TRBJ1-5; 7 positions match TRBD1. V shed 6 bases and J 4 bases; nucleotides not matched to a gene: 9. The CDR3 totals 15 residues. CDR3 sequence: CASRYTGADNQPQHF. The CDR3 DNA reads TGTGCCAGCAGATACACAGGGGCTGATAATCAGCCCCAGCATTTT.

This clonotype was picked up a small number of times. The chain employs TRBV28 and TRBJ2-5, with 10 bases fitting TRBD1. This CDR3 contains 14 residues. V shed 5 bases and J 5 bases; nucleotides not matched to a gene: 5. Looked up from germline, CDR1 is MDHEN and CDR2 is SYDVKM. CDR3 coding DNA: TGTGCCAGCAGTGTGACAGGGGGCATGGAGACCCAGTACTTC. Its translation is CASSVTGGMETQYF.

In its sample, this clonotype was seen a few times. The rearrangement uses TRBV19 and TRBJ2-4, with a tentative D call TRBD1 (5 bases). Germline V gene sequence: CDR1 LNHDA, CDR2 SQIVND (reference sequence). V dropped 10 bases and J dropped 0 bases, with 13 bases sitting between them. The CDR3 length is 14 residues. The CDR3 DNA reads as TGTGCCACCAGGGATCAACTAGCCAAAAACATTCAGTACTTC. The encoded protein is CATRDQLAKNIQYF.

The chain combines TRBV7-2 with TRBJ1-6; D unresolved. This CDR3 is 13 amino acids long. V was shortened by 1 base and J by 13 bases, with 11 bases between the two germline ends. Germline V CDR1 and CDR2: SGHTA, FQGNSA. Here the CDR3 reads CASSLVSAPPLHF. As DNA, the CDR3 is TGTGCCAGCAGCTTAGTCTCCGCCCCGCCCCTCCACTTT.

The rearrangement joins TRBV10-3 to TRBJ2-4, with no clear D. The germline gives CDR1 ENHRY, CDR2 SYGVKD. The CDR3 spans 11 residues. V lost 5 bases to trimming and J lost 15 bases, with 14 bases between them. CDR3 loop: CAISSREERYF. The DNA for the CDR3 is TGTGCCATCAGTTCAAGAGAGGAGCGGTACTTC.

Written as DNA, the CDR3 is TGCGCCAGCAGTATAAACCAGGGGGGGTGGACTAGCGGGAATGAGCAGTTCTTC. Amino acids: CASSINQGGWTSGNEQFF. J is TRBJ2-1 and V is TRBV4-1, with TRBD2 matching over 11 bases. The V segment lost 6 bases and the J segment 7 bases; nucleotides outside the gene matches: 17. Per the germline V gene, CDR1 is MGHRA and CDR2 is YSYEKL. The CDR3 covers 18 residues.

As regards this clonotype: Mismatch with germline at one junction end may stem from a read error. V gene TRBV2 combines with J gene TRBJ2-1; D is ambiguous. There are 13 residues in the CDR3. Germline V gene data show CDR1 as SNHLY and CDR2 as FYNNEI. DNA for the CDR3: TGTGCCCGCAGGACCGGGCTACCCAAGGAGCAGTTCTTC. It is translated as CARRTGLPKEQFF.